The present TCR beta chain was sequenced within a study of blood T cells in healthy people across ages. The draw of peripheral blood yielded ten milliliters from each donor. Germline loops: CDR1 ENHRY, CDR2 SYGVKD. The V end was cut by 2 bases, the J end by 6 bases, with 8 bases between. The CDR3 spans 12 residues. For the second PCR, which ran for 7 to 11 cycles, a sample-barcoded 5' primer and a J-beta primer mix were used. TCRdb recomputed calls from the 5' RACE reads with MiXCR, one row per CDR3 protein. The sample yields roughly 1,100,000 distinct CDR3 sequences, under 30% seen once. These data also formed part of another study, on T cells of mothers and their children.

The chain employs TRBV10-3 and TRBJ2-7; TRBD2 is a possible D gene (5 bases). The sample comprised blood. This receptor was obtained from a girl aged 2 to 10 in good health. The CDR3 reads CAISEPSTEQYF. CDR3 bases: TGTGCCATCAGTGAGCCTAGCACCGAGCAGTACTTC.